These 22 T cell receptor beta chains share one sample of origin, sequenced in a study of OX40 agonist ivuxolimab in advanced cancers. Profiling relied on immunoSEQ multiplex PCR, and the TCRdb table lists in-frame clones only, not all of them. Of around 69,000 clones in the sample, around 84% were seen once. This specimen consisted of CD4+ or CD8+ T cells sorted from blood, obtained in a trial of the OX40 agonist ivuxolimab. All receptors come from an adult with an advanced solid tumor such as melanoma, head and neck, liver or kidney cancer.

The rearrangement links TRBV15 to TRBJ1-6, with TRBD1 as a possible D gene (5 bases). There are 16 residues in the CDR3. Per the germline V gene, CDR1 is LNHNV and CDR2 is YYDKDF (reference sequence). Trimming left V 1 base short and J 5 bases short, with 12 bases between. The CDR3 DNA follows: TGTGCCACCAGCAGAGGGGGCCAGTTAAATAATTCACCCCTCCACTTT. It translates to CATSRGGQLNNSPLHF.

The chain recombines TRBV5-4 with TRBJ1-5, with 7 bases aligning to TRBD1. Germline V gene sequence: CDR1 SGHNT, CDR2 YYREEE (reference sequence). The CDR3 is 15 residues long. Trimming cost V 4 bases and J 7 bases; bases outside gene matches: 11. DNA of the CDR3: TGTGCCAGCAGCCAAGCTTTACAGGGGCCGCAGCCCCAGCATTTT. Encoded protein: CASSQALQGPQPQHF. Full variable domain (missing parts from reference TRBV5-4 and TRBJ1-5): ETGVTQSPTHLIKTRGQQVTLRCSSQSGHNTVSWYQQALGQGPQFIFQYYREEENGRGNFPPRFSGLQFPNYSSELNVNALELDDSALYLCASSQALQGPQPQHFGDGTRLSIL.

This chain connects TRBV11-2 to TRBJ1-3; D is perhaps TRBD1 (5 bases). Germline loops: CDR1 SGHAT, CDR2 FQNNGV. This CDR3 is 14 amino acids long. V shed 4 bases and J shed 2 bases, with 9 bases lying between them. The CDR3 coding sequence is TGTGCCAGCAGCTCCTCAGGGACTGGAAACACCATATATTTT. It is translated as CASSSSGTGNTIYF.

The V call is TRBV6-1, the J call TRBJ1-2; D gene ambiguous. Germline V CDR1 and CDR2: MNHNS, SASEGT. This CDR3 is built from 15 residues. Between the trimmed V and J ends, which lost 7 bases and 0 bases, there was a span of 15 bases. This CDR3 is CASTLRGIANYGYTF. CDR3 bases: TGTGCCAGCACCCTCCGTGGGATAGCTAACTATGGCTACACCTTC.

J is TRBJ1-1 and V is TRBV29-1, with D uncertain. The germline V gene has CDR1 SQVTM and CDR2 ANQGSEA. V was clipped by 7 bases and J by 1 base, with 10 bases between them. The CDR3 has 12 amino acids. As DNA, the CDR3 is TGCAGCGCCGCTAGGTCGAACACTGAAGCTTTCTTT. Encoded protein: CSAARSNTEAFF.

V is TRBV28 and J is TRBJ2-3, with D uncertain. Per germline, CDR1 MDHEN and CDR2 SYDVKM. V lost 3 bases and J 0 bases, leaving 7 bases between the germline ends. The CDR3 runs 14 residues. The CDR3 DNA is TGTGCCAGCAGTTTGGCGGACAGCACAGATACGCAGTATTTT. Translating gives CASSLADSTDTQYF.

The V call is TRBV29-1, the J call TRBJ2-1; 8 nucleotides align to TRBD1. This CDR3 has 16 amino acids. V gave up 4 bases and J gave up 4 bases; unmatched junction bases: 12. The germline V gene encodes CDR1 SQVTM and CDR2 ANQGSEA. The CDR3 sequence: CSVVNRGATTYNEQFF. In DNA, the CDR3 is TGCAGCGTTGTAAACAGGGGGGCCACTACATACAATGAGCAGTTCTTC.

This chain connects TRBV4-2 to TRBJ1-5, with 7 bases aligning to TRBD1. After removal of 4 bases from V and 1 base from J, the junction contained 7 bases not matched to a gene. Germline loops: CDR1 LGHNA, CDR2 YNFKEQ. The length of the CDR3 is 16 residues. The CDR3 protein is CASSRGQTVSNQPQHF. For the CDR3, the DNA is TGTGCCAGCAGCCGGGGACAGACGGTGAGCAATCAGCCCCAGCATTTT.

In its sample, this clone was seen once. The rearrangement links TRBV7-8 to TRBJ1-1; no firm D call. The CDR3 length is 13 residues. CDR1 is SGHVS, CDR2 FQNEAQ, per germline. Trimming removed 3 bases from V and 4 bases from J, with 9 bases in between. For the CDR3, the DNA is TGTGCCAGCAGCTTCCGTTTGAGCACTGAAGCTTTCTTT. Its translation: CASSFRLSTEAFF.

This CDR3 reads CASSSAQHGYTF. CDR3 sequence (DNA): TGTGCCAGCAGCTCGGCACAGCATGGCTACACCTTC. V usage is TRBV7-2 and J usage is TRBJ1-2, with D uncertain. CDR3 length: 12 amino acids. V was shortened by 4 bases and J by 6 bases, with 9 bases between the two germline ends. Germline CDR1 and CDR2: SGHTA and FQGNSA.

CDR3 in DNA: TGCGCCAGCAGCCCTCCCTTGGGGACTAGCGGGGCCGAAGCCAAAAACATTCAGTACTTC. Its protein product is CASSPPLGTSGAEAKNIQYF. This chain connects TRBV4-1 to TRBJ2-4, with 13 nucleotides matching TRBD2. In germline, CDR1 is MGHRA, CDR2 YSYEKL. This CDR3 spans 20 amino acids. After removal of 4 bases from V and 0 bases from J, the junction contained 12 bases not matched to a gene.

This clone is a singleton in its sample. The chain uses TRBV11-2 and TRBJ1-1; a possible D gene is TRBD1 (5 bases). V was trimmed by 1 base and J by 1 base, leaving 10 bases between them. The germline V gene has CDR1 SGHAT and CDR2 FQNNGV. There are 15 residues in the CDR3. The DNA of the CDR3 is TGTGCCAGCAGCTTAGCGGGGGTCAAGAACACTGAAGCTTTCTTT. It codes for CASSLAGVKNTEAFF.

V usage is TRBV19 and J usage is TRBJ1-4; possible D gene TRBD1, 6 bases. Germline CDR1 LNHDA, CDR2 SQIVND (reference sequence). V lost 2 bases and J lost 4, with 14 bases in between. The CDR3 runs to 16 residues. The CDR3 loop reads CASSISGGPDNEKLFF. The CDR3 region has the DNA TGTGCCAGTAGTATAAGTGGGGGGCCTGATAATGAAAAACTGTTTTTT.

V and J are TRBV11-2 and TRBJ1-6, with D unresolved. Trimming pared 0 bases from V and 0 bases from J, leaving 15 bases between. Germline CDR1 reads SGHAT; CDR2 reads FQNNGV. There are 19 residues in the CDR3. CDR3 region: CASSLDGFQRSSYNSPLHF. CDR3 sequence (DNA): TGTGCCAGCAGCTTAGATGGATTCCAACGGAGCTCCTATAATTCACCCCTCCACTTT.

This clone was found a few times. The rearrangement links TRBV28 to TRBJ1-2; D remains ambiguous. The V end lost 3 bases, the J end lost 5 bases, and 4 bases lay between the germline ends. In germline, CDR1 is MDHEN, CDR2 SYDVKM. The CDR3 contains 11 residues. This chain's CDR3 is CASSFEYGYTF. CDR3 coding DNA: TGTGCCAGCAGTTTCGAGTATGGCTACACCTTC.

The chain employs TRBV6-5 and TRBJ2-3, with 10 bases aligning to TRBD1. The CDR3 spans 14 residues. Germline V gene lookup returns CDR1 MNHEY and CDR2 SVGAGI. V was clipped by 9 bases and J by 4 bases; unmatched bases: 7. The chain's CDR3 is CASQGQGRSDTQYF. The CDR3, as DNA: TGTGCCAGTCAGGGACAGGGGAGGTCAGATACGCAGTATTTT.

This clone has a handful of counts. This sequence joins TRBV28 and TRBJ2-7; perhaps TRBD1 as D (5 bases). The CDR3 length is 14 residues. CDR1 is MDHEN, CDR2 SYDVKM, per germline. V lost 2 bases, J lost 4 bases, and 12 bases lay in between. The CDR3: CASSLNYRIYEQYV. The CDR3 DNA reads as TGTGCCAGCAGTTTAAACTACAGGATATACGAGCAGTACGTC.

The chain employs TRBV5-1 and TRBJ2-2; D possibly corresponds to TRBD1 (5 bases). CDR3 length: 14 residues. Per the germline V gene, CDR1 is SGHRS and CDR2 is YFSETQ. Trimming shortened V by 4 bases and J by 1 base, and 8 bases separated the two germline ends. The CDR3 here is CASSTGLNTGELFF. The CDR3 DNA is TGCGCCAGCAGCACAGGTTTGAACACCGGGGAGCTGTTTTTT.

V usage is TRBV27 and J usage is TRBJ2-7; D remains unclear. Looked up from germline, CDR1 is MNHEY and CDR2 is SMNVEV (reference sequence). The CDR3 runs to 13 residues. The V end lost 5 bases, the J end lost 10 bases, and 18 bases lay between the germline ends. CDR3 sequence: CASSPDRSLEQYF. CDR3 in DNA: TGTGCCAGCAGTCCGGACCGCTCGTTGGAACAGTACTTC.

The chain has TRBV15 and TRBJ2-2; D is perhaps TRBD1 (5 bases). Germline CDR1 LNHNV, CDR2 YYDKDF (reference sequence). Trimming cost V 0 bases and J 2 bases, with 7 bases left between them. This CDR3 is built from 15 residues. CDR3 protein: CATSRDRANTGELFF. CDR3 bases: TGTGCCACCAGCAGAGACAGGGCAAACACCGGGGAGCTGTTTTTT.

This clone has just one count. The V call is TRBV2, the J call TRBJ2-1; 10 bases map to TRBD2. This CDR3 is 19 amino acids long. The germline gives CDR1 SNHLY, CDR2 FYNNEI. V shed 4 bases, J shed 0 bases, and the junction held 12 bases outside the gene matches. In DNA, the CDR3 is TGTGCCAGCAGTGGGGTGCCAGCGGGGGGGCGAAGCTCCTACAATGAGCAGTTCTTC. This sequence encodes CASSGVPAGGRSSYNEQFF.

The chain employs TRBV4-1 and TRBJ2-5; no reliable D call. The CDR3 extends over 14 amino acids. V was trimmed by 1 base and J by 2 bases, leaving 8 bases between them. Germline CDR1 and CDR2: MGHRA and YSYEKL. The CDR3 here is CASSQAGVQETQYF. In DNA form, the CDR3 reads TGCGCCAGCAGCCAAGCTGGAGTACAAGAGACCCAGTACTTC.